Below, 5 T cell receptor beta chains from the same sample are listed, as sequenced in a study of cytomegalovirus exposure and HLA in healthy donors (dated by TCRdb to about 2017). The library was built by means of the immunoSEQ multiplex PCR assay. For the multiplex PCR, a mixture combining 60 forward primers for TCR Vbeta segments and 13 reverse primers for TCR Jbeta segments was used. TCRdb stores this immuneACCESS table with in-frame sequences only. Part of the clones is absent; in the studies checked, under half of the shortfall reflects unresolved V genes, and no reason is known for the rest. The sample has some 98,000 clones on record, approximately 80% of them singletons. The ten biggest clones cover 7.5% to 9% of the sample. Sequenced material: PBMCs. These receptors came from a female donor in good health and CMV-seronegative.

J is TRBJ2-3 and V is TRBV6-6, with D hard to call. CDR3 length: 15 residues. Deletions cut 6 bases from V and 0 bases from J, with 13 bases between. The germline CDR1 and CDR2 sequences are MNHNY and SVGAGI (reference sequence). The CDR3 coding sequence is TGTGCCAGCAGATTATACGAAACTAGCACAGATACGCAGTATTTT. This gives the protein CASRLYETSTDTQYF.

The chain is built from TRBV11-2 and TRBJ2-7; D is perhaps TRBD1 (5 bases). Germline V lookup: CDR1 SGHAT, CDR2 FQNNGV. Trimming stripped 1 base from V and 2 bases from J, with 12 bases between. This CDR3 has 15 amino acids. CDR3 sequence (DNA): TGTGCCAGCAGCTTAGTGGGGCAGGTACCCTACGAGCAGTACTTC. Protein: CASSLVGQVPYEQYF.

The chain recombines TRBV19 with TRBJ1-5; TRBD1 matches 11 bases. This CDR3 spans 14 amino acids. The germline gives CDR1 LNHDA, CDR2 SQIVND (reference sequence). V dropped 4 bases and J dropped 5; count of bases not matched to a gene: 1. CDR3 sequence: CASSRTGGDQPQHF. The DNA for the CDR3 is TGTGCCAGTAGTAGGACAGGGGGCGATCAGCCCCAGCATTTT. Together with reference TRBV19 and TRBJ1-5, the CDR3 gives the full variable domain: DGGITQSPKYLFRKEGQNVTLSCEQNLNHDAMYWYRQDPGQGLRLIYYSQIVNDFQKGDIAEGYSVSREKKESFPLTVTSAQKNPTAFYLCASSRTGGDQPQHFGDGTRLSIL.

As concerns this clone: The junction does not match germline at one end; this may be a read error. This chain's CDR3 is CSSSHTPGQGAVELFF. In nucleotides, the CDR3 is TGTTCCAGCAGCCACACGCCGGGACAGGGGGCCGTAGAACTGTTTTTT. The chain carries TRBV7-9 and TRBJ1-4; TRBD1 agrees at 12 bases. Germline loops: CDR1 SEHNR, CDR2 FQNEAQ (reference sequence). The CDR3 spans 16 residues.

This chain links TRBV11-2 with TRBJ1-4, with TRBD1 as a possible D gene (6 bases). Germline V CDR1 and CDR2: SGHAT, FQNNGV. This CDR3 is 13 amino acids long. Trimming cost V 6 bases and J 8 bases, with 13 bases left between them. The CDR3 nucleotides read TGTGCCAGCAGGGGACCCGGACAGGAAAAACTGTTTTTT. Encoded protein: CASRGPGQEKLFF.